Detailed here is one TCR beta chain. The antigen remains unidentified. iRepertoire HTBI primers and Arm-PCR of CDR3 regions built TCR beta libraries. TCRdb re-analysed the multiplex PCR reads in MiXCR, keeping a single row per CDR3 protein. Of a few hundred thousand distinct CDR3 sequences detected, over 20% appear once; the ten largest clones hold around 14%. This specimen comes from a study of regulatory T cells in long-lasting Graves disease. Regarding the study as a whole: New patients shared fewer public clonotypes (approximately 1,000) than persistent patients did (over 2,500).

The time point is: newly diagnosed GD, antithyroid drugs for less than 3 months. Following extraction of RNA from PBMCs, that RNA was used to make the TCR library. The sample consisted of peripheral blood mononuclear cells (PBMCs), taken at new diagnosis, from a patient treated with antithyroid drugs. The source of this sequence is a female donor with Graves disease.

Here the CDR3 DNA reads TGTGCCAGCAGCCAAGCTCCAAACACGGACAGGGCGAGCTCTGGGGCCAACGTCCTGACTTTC. The encoded protein is CASSQAPNTDRASSGANVLTF. This rearrangement joins TRBV3-2 to TRBJ2-6; the table assigns TRBD1, which was not confirmed against the DNA. TRBV3-2 is flagged as a pseudogene. The CDR3 consists of 21 residues.